The 20 T cell receptor beta chains below all came from one sample that was sequenced in a study of blood T cell repertoires in COVID-19. Method: immunoSEQ multiplex PCR; TCRdb's copy keeps in-frame clones and lacks some. The sample has roughly 290,000 clones; around 89% are singletons. Sequencing was done on a sample of peripheral blood. The source of these receptors is a woman aged 55-75 years with acute or convalescent COVID-19.

This clone was seen once. This chain connects TRBV4-3 to TRBJ2-1; TRBD2 might be the D (6 bases). This CDR3 has 16 amino acids. Trimming pared 1 base from V and 2 bases from J, leaving 12 bases between. The germline V gene has CDR1 LGHNA and CDR2 YSLEER. The CDR3 DNA reads TGCGCCAGCAGCCAAGTTTCGGGAGCAACCTACAATGAGCAGTTCTTC. Translation: CASSQVSGATYNEQFF.

V gene TRBV6-2 or TRBV6-3 combines with J gene TRBJ2-7; TRBD2 might be the D (6 bases). V was trimmed by 3 bases and J by 3 bases, leaving 12 bases between them. Germline loops: CDR1 MNHEY, CDR2 SVGEGT. The CDR3 has 14 amino acids. CDR3 sequence (DNA): TGTGCCAGCAGTTATGGGGGGAATGGCTACGAGCAGTACTTC. It translates to CASSYGGNGYEQYF.

The chain uses TRBV19 and TRBJ1-5; TRBD1 aligns across 8 bases. CDR3 length: 15 amino acids. Germline V gene data show CDR1 as LNHDA and CDR2 as SQIVND (reference sequence). V lost 2 bases to trimming and J lost 4 bases; unmatched junction nucleotides: 4. The CDR3 DNA reads as TGTGCCAGTAGTATACAGGGGGCAAGGAATCAGCCCCAGCATTTT. Translated: CASSIQGARNQPQHF.

This clone appeared once. The chain couples TRBV7-3 to TRBJ1-1; 10 nucleotides agree with TRBD1. The germline V gene has CDR1 SGHTA and CDR2 FQGTGA. CDR3 length equals 15 residues. Trimming took 2 bases from V and 5 from J; bases not matched to a gene: 5. In DNA form, the CDR3 reads TGTGCCAGCAGCTTAGCGACAGGGGGCAATACTGAAGCTTTCTTT. It is translated as CASSLATGGNTEAFF.

This clone was detected a few times. This chain joins TRBV27 and TRBJ2-5, with D unclear. The germline V gene encodes CDR1 MNHEY and CDR2 SMNVEV (reference sequence). The CDR3 covers 13 residues. The V gene lost 6 bases and the J gene lost 5 bases, with 13 bases spanning the gap. The CDR3, as DNA: TGTGCCAGCAGCTTTAACTCTATGGAGACCCAGTACTTC. Protein sequence: CASSFNSMETQYF.

The chain is built from TRBV14 and TRBJ2-7; D perhaps matches TRBD1 (5 bases). The CDR3 is made up of 12 amino acids. The germline V and J ends were trimmed by 4 bases and 4 bases, with 8 bases remaining between them. Germline loops: CDR1 SGHDN, CDR2 FVKESK. For the CDR3, the DNA is TGTGCCAGCAGCCCCAGGGAATACGAGCAGTACTTC. Protein sequence: CASSPREYEQYF.

In its sample, this clone was seen a few times. The chain links TRBV11-2 to TRBJ2-7, with TRBD1 matching over 10 bases. The CDR3 extends over 13 amino acids. The V gene's germline CDR1 is SGHAT and CDR2 FQNNGV. V was clipped by 1 base and J by 7 bases; unmatched bases: 1. The CDR3: CASSLGDRGEQYF. DNA for the CDR3: TGTGCCAGCAGCTTAGGGGACAGGGGTGAGCAGTACTTC.

This clone was seen just once. This chain uses TRBV27 with TRBJ2-3; D is possibly TRBD2 (6 bases). The CDR3 runs to 18 residues. V lost 5 bases and J 0 bases, leaving 21 bases between the germline ends. Germline V lookup: CDR1 MNHEY, CDR2 SMNVEV (reference sequence). The CDR3 DNA reads TGTGCCAGCAGTACCCGCCCAGCGGCGGGGCCGAGCACAGATACGCAGTATTTT. This translates into CASSTRPAAGPSTDTQYF.

The rearrangement links TRBV15 to TRBJ1-1; D unresolved. Germline values: CDR1 LNHNV, CDR2 YYDKDF (reference sequence). Trimming stripped 8 bases from V and 2 bases from J, with 12 bases between. This CDR3 has 13 amino acids. The CDR3 region is CATLQHVNTEAFF. The DNA of the CDR3 is TGTGCCACCCTGCAACACGTAAACACTGAAGCTTTCTTT.

With respect to this clone: The identical CDR3 is also encoded by other nucleotide sequences in the sample. The V and J genes are TRBV19 and TRBJ2-3, with 10 nucleotides matching TRBD2. The V gene's germline CDR1 is LNHDA and CDR2 SQIVND (reference sequence). The CDR3 extends over 17 amino acids. With 0 bases clipped from V and 3 bases from J, the junction kept 6 bases outside the gene matches. DNA for the CDR3: TGTGCCAGTAGTATAGAGCTAGCGGGGGTTGTTACAGATACGCAGTATTTT. It is translated as CASSIELAGVVTDTQYF.

The chain has TRBV28 and TRBJ1-2, with D hard to call. Germline assignment: CDR1 MDHEN and CDR2 SYDVKM. This CDR3 has 12 amino acids. V lost 2 bases, J lost 4 bases, and 5 bases lay in between. The DNA of the CDR3 is TGTGCCAGCAGTTTAGGCCCCTATGGCTACACCTTC. Translating it yields CASSLGPYGYTF.

The chain joins TRBV7-9 to TRBJ2-5; possible D gene TRBD1, 6 bases. The CDR3 has 15 amino acids. V shed 0 bases and J shed 1 base, with 9 bases lying between them. Looked up from germline, CDR1 is SEHNR and CDR2 is FQNEAQ (reference sequence). CDR3 in amino acids: CASSLATGSQETQYF. In DNA form, the CDR3 reads TGTGCCAGCAGCTTAGCTACAGGGTCCCAAGAGACCCAGTACTTC.

This clone showed up just once. The CDR3 region has the DNA TGTGCCAGCAGCTCGACGGGACAGGGGGCCAACGCTGAAGCTTTCTTT. Encoded protein: CASSSTGQGANAEAFF. The rearrangement uses TRBV11-2 and TRBJ1-1; 12 bases line up with TRBD1. Looked up from germline, CDR1 is SGHAT and CDR2 is FQNNGV. The CDR3 loop spans 16 amino acids. Losses at the gene ends were 4 bases for V and 6 bases for J; bases not matched to a gene: 9. The entire variable domain, with the rest obtained from reference TRBV11-2 and TRBJ1-1, is as follows: EAGVAQSPRYKIIEKRQSVAFWCNPISGHATLYWYQQILGQGPKLLIQFQNNGVVDDSQLPKDRFSAERLKGVDSTLKIQPAKLEDSAVYLCASSSTGQGANAEAFFGQGTRLTVV.

The chain links TRBV29-1 to TRBJ2-1, with 9 bases fitting TRBD2. Trimming removed 2 bases from V and 3 bases from J; junction bases left unmatched: 2. CDR1 is SQVTM and CDR2 is ANQGSEA in the germline V gene. There are 14 residues in the CDR3. The CDR3 spells CSVESGGIYNEQFF. The CDR3 nucleotides read TGCAGCGTTGAAAGCGGGGGGATCTACAATGAGCAGTTCTTC.

The chain combines TRBV10-3 with TRBJ2-7, with 7 positions matching TRBD2. J lost 4 bases, V lost 4 bases, and 7 bases had no gene match. Germline loops: CDR1 ENHRY, CDR2 SYGVKD. The CDR3 has 14 residues. Here the CDR3 DNA reads TGTGCCATCAGTGCGGGAAAGCGGGGTTACGAGCAGTACTTC. The encoded protein is CAISAGKRGYEQYF.

The chain couples TRBV6-2 or TRBV6-3 to TRBJ1-1; D not resolved. Germline CDR1 and CDR2: MNHEY and SVGEGT. The germline V and J ends were trimmed by 2 bases and 1 base, with 11 bases remaining between them. The CDR3 runs to 15 residues. This CDR3 is CASSYGGPENTEAFF. CDR3 bases: TGTGCCAGCAGTTACGGAGGGCCAGAGAACACTGAAGCTTTCTTT.

The V gene is TRBV9, the J gene TRBJ2-2; TRBD2 is a possible D gene (6 bases). This CDR3 region has 17 residues. CDR1 is SGDLS and CDR2 is YYNGEE in the germline V gene. V was trimmed by 0 bases and J by 0 bases, leaving 12 bases between them. This CDR3 reads CASSVERGASNTGELFF. In DNA form, the CDR3 reads TGTGCCAGCAGCGTAGAGCGCGGGGCGTCGAACACCGGGGAGCTGTTTTTT.

The chain links TRBV6-6 to TRBJ2-7; 7 nucleotides agree with TRBD1. The V and J ends lost 5 bases and 3 bases, in that order; junction bases with no gene match: 1. The CDR3 is made up of 12 amino acids. The germline gives CDR1 MNHNY, CDR2 SVGAGI (reference sequence). The CDR3 DNA is TGTGCCAGCAGTCGACAGGGCTACGAGCAGTACTTC. Translated, it gives CASSRQGYEQYF.

The genes are TRBV6-5 and TRBJ2-1; no definite D call. Germline values: CDR1 MNHEY, CDR2 SVGAGI. Trimming cost V 3 bases and J 6 bases, with 9 bases left between them. The CDR3 runs to 13 residues. In DNA form, the CDR3 reads TGTGCCAGCAGTTATCTGGGCCCCAATGAGCAGTTCTTC. This sequence encodes CASSYLGPNEQFF.

CDR3 loop: CASSQGQGQETQYF. In DNA form, the CDR3 reads TGTGCCAGCAGCCAGGGACAGGGTCAAGAGACCCAGTACTTC. This chain joins TRBV7-2 and TRBJ2-5; 9 bases fit TRBD1. The CDR3 runs to 14 residues. Trimming at V came to 5 bases and at J to 2 bases, leaving 3 bases not matched to a gene. The germline gives CDR1 SGHTA, CDR2 FQGNSA.